This TCR beta chain stems from a study of blood T cell repertoires in COVID-19. Study overall: In each case, the material was cDNA or gDNA derived from T cells, B-cell-depleted T cells, or PBMCs.

TCRdb keeps only in-frame clones here, not all; method: immunoSEQ multiplex PCR. The table records approximately 200,000 clones, 82% of them present only once. The CDR3 covers 15 residues. Trimming took off 3 bases at V and 0 bases at J, with 11 bases between the two ends. CDR1 and CDR2 from the germline V gene are SGHTA and FQGNSA. The sequencing input was peripheral blood. The J gene is TRBJ1-2, the V gene TRBV7-2; no reliable D call. This TCR was sampled from a woman younger than 45 with acute or convalescent COVID-19. The CDR3 here is CASSFLRTPNYGYTF. Here the CDR3 DNA reads TGTGCCAGCAGCTTCCTCAGAACCCCTAACTATGGCTACACCTTC. Looking up the rest from reference TRBV7-2 and TRBJ1-2 gives the full variable domain: GAGVSQSPSNKVTEKGKDVELRCDPISGHTALYWYRQSLGQGLEFLIYFQGNSAPDKSGLPSDRFSAERTGGSVSTLTIQRTQQEDSAVYLCASSFLRTPNYGYTFGSGTRLTVV.